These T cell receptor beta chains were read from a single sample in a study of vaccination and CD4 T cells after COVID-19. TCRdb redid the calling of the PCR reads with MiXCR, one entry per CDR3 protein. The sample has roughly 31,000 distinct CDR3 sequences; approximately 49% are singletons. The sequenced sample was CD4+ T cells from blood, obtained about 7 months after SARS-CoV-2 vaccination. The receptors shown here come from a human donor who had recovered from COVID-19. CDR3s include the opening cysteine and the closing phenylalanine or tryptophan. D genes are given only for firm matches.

CDR3: CATSSSRGQDLYGYTF
D: NA
V: TRBV15

CDR3: CASSFQMGTDTQYF
D: NA
V: TRBV7-9

CDR3: CSAVPDRVVIHGYTF
D: TRBD1
V: TRBV20-1

CDR3: CSAIQTSGSSYEQYF
D: TRBD2
V: TRBV20-1

CDR3: CSRVEMAGAQETQYF
D: TRBD2
V: TRBV20-1

CDR3: CASSLGQGGGYTF
D: TRBD1
V: TRBV7-9

CDR3: CASSNSGGGYYNEQFF
D: TRBD2
V: TRBV7-3

CDR3: CASRGPGTGGSPLHF
D: TRBD1
V: TRBV6-1

CDR3: CSARELKPRLSWNEQFF
D: NA
V: TRBV20-1

CDR3: CASSYVAKPQHF
D: NA
V: TRBV6-2/TRBV6-3

CDR3: CASSYGTRLTRAFF
D: NA
V: TRBV6-5

CDR3: CASSFKYTQYF
D: NA
V: TRBV7-9

CDR3: CASSPGTSGRGPEQYF
D: TRBD2
V: TRBV7-9

CDR3: CSARKEGGSWTEAFF
D: NA
V: TRBV20-1

CDR3: CASKSYSGRRNF
D: TRBD2
V: TRBV12-3/TRBV12-4

CDR3: CSANRDTSSGNTIYF
D: NA
V: TRBV20-1

CDR3: CASSYQDRQPQHF
D: NA
V: TRBV6-5

CDR3: CASSLGYPDTQYF
D: NA
V: TRBV11-2

CDR3: CASSRGRLGSYEQYF
D: NA
V: TRBV6-1

CDR3: CAAMKTETDTQYF
D: NA
V: TRBV10-3

CDR3: CASSQDRVPNYGYTF
D: NA
V: TRBV4-3

CDR3: CASRAGLNNEQFF
D: NA
V: TRBV7-2

CDR3: CATIAGEETQYF
D: TRBD2
V: TRBV7-3

CDR3: CAISPGRGQVGEAFF
D: TRBD1
V: TRBV10-3

CDR3: CASSPLFGNEQFF
D: NA
V: TRBV7-6

CDR3: CSARDRASGSYEQYF
D: TRBD2
V: TRBV20-1

CDR3: CASSPTGLAQPQHF
D: TRBD1
V: TRBV7-9

CDR3: CASSLGGRPGPQYF
D: NA
V: TRBV7-2

CDR3: CASGKGPGYGYTF
D: NA
V: TRBV7-9

CDR3: CASSWDRDLGQPQHF
D: TRBD1
V: TRBV6-2/TRBV6-3

CDR3: CASSLEANQPQHF
D: NA
V: TRBV7-9

CDR3: CASKSRLAERVQETQYF
D: TRBD2
V: TRBV19

CDR3: CASSLFGGYEQYF
D: NA
V: TRBV27

CDR3: CASSPYRPDTGELFF
D: NA
V: TRBV11-2

CDR3: CASSYTFQGPQHF
D: NA
V: TRBV6-5

CDR3: CASSPEGLTEAFF
D: NA
V: TRBV7-9

CDR3: CSATDRGLEAFF
D: TRBD1
V: TRBV20-1

CDR3: CATSMGQPLNTEAFF
D: TRBD1
V: TRBV15

CDR3: CSASGLAGGAGDTQYF
D: TRBD2
V: TRBV20-1

CDR3: CASSYLGIGGTEAFF
D: NA
V: TRBV6-2/TRBV6-3

CDR3: CASSLGGYGYEQYF
D: NA
V: TRBV7-8

CDR3: CSARYGTAASGITDTQYF
D: TRBD2
V: TRBV20-1

CDR3: CASSLLAGAGEQYF
D: TRBD2
V: TRBV27

CDR3: CSARDSGRAPETQYF
D: TRBD2
V: TRBV20-1

CDR3: CASSFPDIQETQYF
D: NA
V: TRBV5-1

CDR3: CSASGQGGEQYF
D: TRBD1
V: TRBV20-1